This T cell receptor beta chain was obtained from a study of technical replicates of blood from a few donors. TCRdb keeps only in-frame clones here, not all; method: immunoSEQ multiplex PCR. The sample yields roughly 80,000 clones, around 94% seen once. Germline lookup yields CDR1 MDHEN and CDR2 SYDVKM. V shed 2 bases, J shed 7 bases, and the junction held 12 bases outside the gene matches. The CDR3 totals 17 residues. The source is a human donor in good health. The source material was T cells isolated from PBMCs. The rearrangement joins TRBV28 to TRBJ1-4; 8 nucleotides align to TRBD1. In DNA form, the CDR3 reads TGTGCCAGCAGTTTACTGTACGCAGGGGGCAGGGGTGAAAAACTGTTTTTT. As protein: CASSLLYAGGRGEKLFF. Combining the CDR3 with reference TRBV28 and TRBJ1-4 gives the whole variable domain DVKVTQSSRYLVKRTGEKVFLECVQDMDHENMFWYRQDPGLGLRLIYFSYDVKMKEKGDIPEGYSVSREKKERFSLILESASTNQTSMYLCASSLLYAGGRGEKLFFGSGTQLSVL.